The present T cell receptor (beta chain) was sequenced within a study of blood T cell repertoires in COVID-19. Clones were sequenced by immunoSEQ multiplex PCR, and TCRdb holds only the in-frame ones, with some missing. Here the sample spans just under 150,000 clones, roughly 84% being singletons. This CDR3 has 15 amino acids. CDR1 is MNHEY and CDR2 is SMNVEV in the germline V gene (reference sequence). V lost 2 bases and J 0 bases, leaving 5 bases between the germline ends. This TCR came from a human donor in a cohort sampled during active COVID-19. Sequenced input: peripheral blood. This chain links TRBV27 with TRBJ2-6; no clear D gene. The CDR3 region has the DNA TGTGCCAGCAGTTTAACAGTCTCTGGGGCCAACGTCCTGACTTTC. It is translated as CASSLTVSGANVLTF. Full variable domain (rest looked up from reference TRBV27 and TRBJ2-6): EAQVTQNPRYLITVTGKKLTVTCSQNMNHEYMSWYRQDPGLGLRQIYYSMNVEVTDKGDVPEGYKVSRKEKRNFPLILESPSPNQTSLYFCASSLTVSGANVLTFGAGSRLTVL.